This TCR beta chain derives from a study of OX40 agonist ivuxolimab in advanced cancers. Regarding this clone: The antigen is unknown.

General study results and limits: More expanded clones were found, on average, in CD8+ than in CD4+ T cells. Both CD4+ and CD8+ T cell populations in blood had undergone clonal expansion by week 6 at 0.1 to 3.0 mg/kg. It was not determined which antigens were specifically recognized by the peripheral T cells that had undergone clonal expansion.

TCRdb's table, derived via immunoSEQ multiplex PCR, lists solely in-frame clones and lacks some. The table has just under 65,000 clones, about four fifths seen once. This CDR3 is built from 13 residues. Looked up from germline, CDR1 is MDHEN and CDR2 is SYDVKM. The germline V and J ends were trimmed by 6 bases and 4 bases, with 9 bases remaining between them. The V call is TRBV28, the J call TRBJ2-2; D is possibly TRBD1 (5 bases). The sample in question was CD4+ or CD8+ T cells sorted from blood, obtained in a trial of the OX40 agonist ivuxolimab. The TCR sequence derives from an adult with an advanced solid tumor such as melanoma, head and neck, liver or kidney cancer. The CDR3 here is CASRPQGTGELFF. CDR3 DNA sequence: TGTGCCAGCAGACCTCAGGGCACCGGGGAGCTGTTTTTT.